Listed here are 13 T cell receptor beta chains from one sample, sequenced in a study of response to subunit inactivated influenza vaccine. TCRdb re-called the RT-PCR reads with MiXCR, one entry per CDR3 protein. The sample holds some 500,000 distinct CDR3 sequences; under 15% are singletons and the top ten take about 12%. The sequencing used PBMCs from blood, collected 40 to 50 days after vaccination. The receptors were gathered from a man in his fifties who received an inactivated influenza vaccine.

This clonotype was seen repeatedly, ten times or more. This sequence joins TRBV7-8 and TRBJ2-3; D uncertain. Trimming removed 0 bases from V and 3 bases from J, with 7 bases in between. Germline values: CDR1 SGHVS, CDR2 FQNEAQ. The CDR3 is 14 residues long. CDR3 in amino acids: CASSLARFTDTQYF. In DNA form, the CDR3 reads TGTGCCAGCAGCTTAGCCAGGTTTACAGATACGCAGTATTTT.

A few counts support this clonotype. This rearrangement joins TRBV6-5 to TRBJ1-2; D uncertain. This CDR3 has 12 amino acids. Per germline, CDR1 MNHEY and CDR2 SVGAGI. V lost 6 bases, J lost 1 base, and 6 bases lay in between. This CDR3 reads CASRRSNYGYTF. The CDR3 DNA follows: TGTGCCAGCAGGAGGAGTAACTATGGCTACACCTTC.

A few counts support this clonotype. The rearrangement uses TRBV7-9 and TRBJ2-1; TRBD2 matches at 9 bases. The CDR3 is made up of 16 amino acids. V lost 5 bases to trimming and J lost 4 bases; unmatched junction nucleotides: 9. Germline CDR1 SEHNR, CDR2 FQNEAQ (reference sequence). The CDR3 sequence is CASSAKTSGAYNEQFF. The CDR3 DNA is TGTGCCAGCAGCGCCAAGACTAGCGGAGCATACAATGAGCAGTTCTTC.

The V and J genes are TRBV7-8 and TRBJ2-7; 7 bases line up with TRBD1. This CDR3 region has 15 residues. J gave up 4 bases and V 5 bases, and 11 bases lay outside the gene matches. Germline lookup yields CDR1 SGHVS and CDR2 FQNEAQ. CDR3 coding DNA: TGTGCCAGCAGCCCCCATAACAGGGGAAGATACGAGCAGTACTTC. Translation gives CASSPHNRGRYEQYF.

The J gene is TRBJ2-1, the V gene TRBV6-1; 12 bases match TRBD2. Germline CDR1 and CDR2: MNHNS and SASEGT. The CDR3 extends over 15 amino acids. Losses at the gene ends were 7 bases for V and 10 bases for J; bases not matched to a gene: 11. In DNA, the CDR3 is TGTGCCAGCACTAGCGGGAGGGCCACGGGTAAAGAGCAGTTCTTC. Encoded protein: CASTSGRATGKEQFF.

The rearrangement joins TRBV5-1 to TRBJ2-7, with D perhaps TRBD1 (5 bases). This CDR3 spans 15 amino acids. CDR1 SGHRS and CDR2 YFSETQ come from the germline V gene. V gave up 4 bases and J gave up 1 base, with 15 bases separating them. CDR3 in amino acids: CASSPDSSLSYEQYF. The DNA of the CDR3 is TGCGCCAGCAGCCCCGACAGCAGCCTTTCCTACGAGCAGTACTTC. The full variable domain, in which reference TRBV5-1 and TRBJ2-7 provide the parts outside the CDR3, is KAGVTQTPRYLIKTRGQQVTLSCSPISGHRSVSWYQQTPGQGLQFLFEYFSETQRNKGNFPGRFSGRQFSNSRSEMNVSTLELGDSALYLCASSPDSSLSYEQYFGPGTRLTVT.

V usage is TRBV5-5 and J usage is TRBJ2-5; a possible D gene is TRBD2 (6 bases). V lost 1 base, J lost 1 base, and 11 bases lay in between. This CDR3 region has 15 residues. Germline V gives CDR1 SGHKS, CDR2 YYEKEE (reference sequence). This CDR3 reads CASSLMAGPQETQYF. Here the CDR3 DNA reads TGTGCCAGCAGCTTGATGGCGGGACCCCAAGAGACCCAGTACTTC. Together with reference TRBV5-5 and TRBJ2-5, the CDR3 gives the full variable domain: DAGVTQSPTHLIKTRGQQVTLRCSPISGHKSVSWYQQVLGQGPQFIFQYYEKEERGRGNFPDRFSARQFPNYSSELNVNALLLGDSALYLCASSLMAGPQETQYFGPGTRLLVL.

The chain has TRBV28 and TRBJ1-6; D gene ambiguous. V was trimmed by 2 bases and J by 0 bases, leaving 14 bases between them. CDR1 is MDHEN, CDR2 SYDVKM, per germline. The CDR3 is 18 amino acids. The CDR3 DNA reads TGTGCCAGCAGTTTAGCAGCTTACCTGAGCTCCTATAATTCACCCCTCCACTTT. Translated: CASSLAAYLSSYNSPLHF.

The genes are TRBV5-1 and TRBJ2-3; D unresolved. This CDR3 region has 15 residues. V lost 3 bases and J 4 bases, leaving 15 bases between the germline ends. Germline CDR1 SGHRS, CDR2 YFSETQ. For the CDR3, the DNA is TGCGCCAGCAGCTACCCTCGCGACGGAGCAGATACGCAGTATTTT. Encoded protein: CASSYPRDGADTQYF.

The chain has TRBV3-1 and TRBJ2-6, with D unresolved. Trimming removed 1 base at V and 0 bases at J, with 7 bases between. Per the germline V gene, CDR1 is LGHDT and CDR2 is YNNKEL (reference sequence). This CDR3 is built from 16 residues. CDR3 nucleotides: TGTGCCAGCAGCCAAGGGATGGACTCTGGGGCCAACGTCCTGACTTTC. Amino acid sequence: CASSQGMDSGANVLTF.

Remarks on this clonotype: Possible read error: a much larger clone is one base away. In this CDR3 the conserved last residue, phenylalanine or tryptophan, is missing, so a read error is likely. The chain is built from TRBV28 and TRBJ2-1; D unclear. Deletions cut 2 bases from V and 9 bases from J, with 8 bases between. CDR1 and CDR2 (germline): MDHEN, SYDVKM. The CDR3 is 12 amino acids. CDR3 sequence (DNA): TGTGCCAGCAGTTTAACCCAGTTTGAGCAGTTCCTC. Encoded protein: CASSLTQFEQFL.

The chain recombines TRBV6-2 or TRBV6-3 with TRBJ2-1; TRBD2 agrees at 10 bases. V trimming: 8 bases; J trimming: 7 bases; junction bases outside the gene matches: 5. Germline V gives CDR1 MNHEY, CDR2 SVGEGT. The CDR3 is made up of 13 amino acids. The CDR3 nucleotides are TGTGCCAGCGGAAAGCGGGAGGGGAATGAGCAGTTCTTC. This sequence encodes CASGKREGNEQFF.

The chain recombines TRBV7-2 with TRBJ2-3; 9 bases line up with TRBD2. Germline V gene lookup returns CDR1 SGHTA and CDR2 FQGNSA. The CDR3 spans 17 residues. The trim removed 5 bases at V and 0 bases at J, leaving 9 bases unmatched. Here the CDR3 DNA reads TGTGCCAGCAGCCCAACGTCTAGCGGGGTTAGCACAGATACGCAGTATTTT. It translates to CASSPTSSGVSTDTQYF.